Described below is a single T cell receptor beta chain sequence and its context. Its specificity is not known. Sequencing was performed with immunoSEQ multiplex PCR; in TCRdb, only in-frame clones are kept and a portion is missing. The table has some 120,000 clones, 88% seen once. These data are taken from a study of T cell responses to AZD1222 COVID-19 vaccine. Study-wide results and limits: Repertoires were collected only later (after the peak T cell response had occurred).

CDR1 is MNHEY and CDR2 is SMNVEV in the germline V gene (reference sequence). This CDR3 is built from 13 residues. The V end lost 7 bases, the J end lost 5 bases, and 11 bases lay between the germline ends. The chain joins TRBV27 to TRBJ2-2; no clear D gene. This sample comprised peripheral blood, obtained on day 0 of MenACWY control vaccination. This receptor was taken from an adult in good health. The CDR3, as DNA: TGTGCCAGCACCCAAAGGGTGACCGGGGAGCTGTTTTTT. This codes for CASTQRVTGELFF.